This T cell receptor beta chain was recovered during a study of cytomegalovirus exposure and HLA in healthy donors. The PCR used 60 Vbeta and 13 Jbeta primers. Here immunoSEQ multiplex PCR was the method, and the copy in TCRdb shows in-frame clones only, minus some. The sample holds about 98,000 clones, around three quarters seen once. This clone turned up a few times. Its antigen is not identified. Other nucleotide sequences from this sample produce the same CDR3. Study-level points and caveats: In a later analysis, TCR association rates varied by HLA locus: DRB1 most, HLA-C fewest.

The CDR3 has 15 amino acids. Germline lookup yields CDR1 SGHRS and CDR2 YFSETQ. V shed 2 bases and J 3 bases; nucleotides not matched to a gene: 4. The sample taken for sequencing was PBMCs. V gene TRBV5-1 combines with J gene TRBJ2-1, with 8 bases lining up with TRBD1. The receptor comes from a man in his sixties in good health and CMV-seropositive. The CDR3 region is CASSLGTGGYNEQFF. The CDR3 DNA is TGCGCCAGCAGCTTAGGGACAGGAGGCTACAATGAGCAGTTCTTC. Full variable domain (rest looked up from reference TRBV5-1 and TRBJ2-1): KAGVTQTPRYLIKTRGQQVTLSCSPISGHRSVSWYQQTPGQGLQFLFEYFSETQRNKGNFPGRFSGRQFSNSRSEMNVSTLELGDSALYLCASSLGTGGYNEQFFGPGTRLTVL.